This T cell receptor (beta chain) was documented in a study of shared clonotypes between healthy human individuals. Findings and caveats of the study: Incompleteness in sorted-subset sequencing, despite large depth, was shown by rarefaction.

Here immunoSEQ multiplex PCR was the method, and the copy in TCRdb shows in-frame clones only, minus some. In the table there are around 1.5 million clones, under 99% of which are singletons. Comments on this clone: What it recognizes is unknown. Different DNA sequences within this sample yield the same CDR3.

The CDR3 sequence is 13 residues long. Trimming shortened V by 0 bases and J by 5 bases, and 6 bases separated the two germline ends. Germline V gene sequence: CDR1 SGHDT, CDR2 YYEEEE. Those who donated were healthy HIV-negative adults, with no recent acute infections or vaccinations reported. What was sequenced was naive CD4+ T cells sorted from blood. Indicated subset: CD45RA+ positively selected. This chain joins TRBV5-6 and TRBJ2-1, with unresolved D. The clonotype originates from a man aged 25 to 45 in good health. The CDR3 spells CASSLGRNNEQFF. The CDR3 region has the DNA TGTGCCAGCAGCTTGGGAAGGAACAATGAGCAGTTCTTC.